Included here is one TCR beta chain sequence, with context. Its antigen is currently unknown. These data originate in a study of cytomegalovirus exposure and HLA in healthy donors. Findings and caveats of the study: Reported findings show TCR beta sequences accurately forecast HLA-A and HLA-B alleles in most subjects.

The CDR3 is made up of 14 amino acids. CDR1 and CDR2 (germline): SGHNT, YYREEE (reference sequence). V lost 4 bases and J lost 4; bases outside the gene matches: 6. PCR was performed using 60 Vbeta and 13 Jbeta primers. The assay was immunoSEQ multiplex PCR, and TCRdb's table has in-frame clones only and misses some. The sample yields 150,000 to 200,000 clones, roughly 80% seen once. The chain couples TRBV5-4 to TRBJ1-2, with 8 bases aligning to TRBD1. The sample comprised PBMCs. The TCR sequence derives from a male donor in good health and CMV-seronegative. The CDR3 here is CASSRGQGPYGYTF. The CDR3, as DNA: TGTGCCAGCAGCCGCGGACAGGGACCCTATGGCTACACCTTC.